The 20 T cell receptor beta chains below come from one sample, sequenced in a study of T-cell memory formation after mild COVID-19. From the 5' RACE reads, TCRdb called clonotypes with MiXCR, one entry per CDR3 protein. The sample includes about 560,000 distinct CDR3 sequences, roughly a sixth of them seen just once. The sample comprised PBMCs or a T cell subset sorted from them (not recorded which). Receptor source: an adult woman who had mild COVID-19 (a few samples of this study predate the infection). Cell type and time point are not known.

This clonotype has just a few counts. The chain has TRBV7-9 and TRBJ1-2; TRBD1 agrees at 8 bases. This CDR3 region has 14 residues. J was trimmed by 4 bases and V by 5 bases; bases with no gene match: 6. The germline gives CDR1 SEHNR, CDR2 FQNEAQ (reference sequence). CDR3 bases: TGTGCCAGCAGCCTAGGGACAGGTACCTATGGCTACACCTTC. As protein: CASSLGTGTYGYTF. Together with reference TRBV7-9 and TRBJ1-2, the CDR3 gives the full variable domain: DTGVSQNPRHKITKRGQNVTFRCDPISEHNRLYWYRQTLGQGPEFLTYFQNEAQLEKSRLLSDRFSAERPKGSFSTLEIQRTEQGDSAMYLCASSLGTGTYGYTFGSGTRLTVV.

This clonotype has more than one count but fewer than ten. The chain links TRBV7-2 to TRBJ1-1; D unclear. The CDR3 covers 14 residues. V was trimmed by 5 bases and J by 4 bases, leaving 14 bases between them. Germline assignment: CDR1 SGHTA and CDR2 FQGNSA. The CDR3 sequence is CASSLGSGSTEAFF. Written as DNA, the CDR3 is TGTGCCAGCAGCCTCGGGTCGGGGTCCACTGAAGCTTTCTTT. Full variable domain (missing parts from reference TRBV7-2 and TRBJ1-1): GAGVSQSPSNKVTEKGKDVELRCDPISGHTALYWYRQSLGQGLEFLIYFQGNSAPDKSGLPSDRFSAERTGGSVSTLTIQRTQQEDSAVYLCASSLGSGSTEAFFGQGTRLTVV.

This chain joins TRBV5-1 and TRBJ1-4; D might be TRBD1 (5 bases). The V end was cut by 0 bases, the J end by 5 bases, with 11 bases between. This CDR3 region has 15 residues. Germline-derived CDR1 and CDR2 are SGHRS and YFSETQ. The CDR3 here is CASSLADTENEKLFF. As DNA, the CDR3 is TGCGCCAGCAGCTTGGCGGACACCGAAAATGAAAAACTGTTTTTT.

This clonotype was seen more than once but under ten times. The chain couples TRBV24-1 to TRBJ2-1, with D possibly being TRBD2 (6 bases). Trimming pared 1 base from V and 1 base from J, leaving 10 bases between. The CDR3 totals 16 residues. Germline values: CDR1 KGHDR, CDR2 SFDVKD. The CDR3, as DNA: TGTGCCACCAGTGATTTAGGCGGGATGTCCTACAATGAGCAGTTCTTC. Translation gives CATSDLGGMSYNEQFF.

The chain is built from TRBV19 and TRBJ1-1; D unclear. This CDR3 has 13 amino acids. CDR1 is LNHDA, CDR2 SQIVND, per germline (reference sequence). V was shortened by 7 bases and J by 1 base, with 10 bases between the two germline ends. CDR3 in amino acids: CASTSGKNTEAFF. In nucleotides, the CDR3 is TGTGCCAGTACCTCAGGAAAGAACACTGAAGCTTTCTTT.

This clonotype turned up a few times. The chain links TRBV6-5 to TRBJ1-3, with TRBD1 identical over 9 bases. CDR1 is MNHEY and CDR2 is SVGAGI in the germline V gene. The CDR3 has 16 residues. V trimming: 0 bases; J trimming: 4 bases; junction bases outside the gene matches: 4. CDR3: CASSYSNRGLGNTIYF. The CDR3 DNA reads TGTGCCAGCAGTTACTCGAACAGGGGGCTAGGAAACACCATATATTTT.

This clonotype was counted between two and nine times. The rearrangement links TRBV7-8 to TRBJ2-1; 10 bases align to TRBD1. Germline assignment: CDR1 SGHVS and CDR2 FQNEAQ. The CDR3 runs 16 residues. V trimming: 1 base; J trimming: 8 bases; junction bases outside the gene matches: 8. CDR3 nucleotides: TGTGCCAGCAGCTTAGGGGTCGGGACAGGGGTGGATGAGCAGTTCTTC. This encodes CASSLGVGTGVDEQFF.

The table lists this clonotype with a few counts. CDR3 sequence (DNA): TGTGCCAGCAGTTTTTTCGTCCAATCCTACAATGAGCAGTTCTTC. As protein: CASSFFVQSYNEQFF. This chain joins TRBV12-3 or TRBV12-4 and TRBJ2-1; D gene uncertain. Trimming shortened V by 3 bases and J by 1 base, and 10 bases separated the two germline ends. The CDR3 covers 15 residues.

This clonotype has a handful of counts. This CDR3 reads CASSLDPQSHSTYGYTF. For the CDR3, the DNA is TGTGCCAGCAGCTTAGATCCCCAGAGCCACAGTACTTATGGCTACACCTTC. The chain recombines TRBV11-2 with TRBJ1-2; no clear D gene. The CDR3 is 17 amino acids. The germline V and J ends were trimmed by 0 bases and 5 bases, with 19 bases remaining between them. From germline, CDR1 is SGHAT and CDR2 FQNNGV.

This clonotype appeared a few times. The genes are TRBV12-3 or TRBV12-4 and TRBJ1-5; D not resolved. The CDR3 runs 16 residues. V gave up 3 bases and J gave up 2 bases, with 14 bases separating them. This chain's CDR3 is CASSFSPGRGNQPQHF. In DNA, the CDR3 is TGTGCCAGCAGTTTCTCCCCGGGGAGGGGCAATCAGCCCCAGCATTTT.

This chain joins TRBV27 and TRBJ2-3, with TRBD2 identical over 7 bases. There are 15 residues in the CDR3. Germline V gene lookup returns CDR1 MNHEY and CDR2 SMNVEV (reference sequence). Trimming took 6 bases from V and 1 from J; bases not matched to a gene: 7. As DNA, the CDR3 is TGTGCCAGCAGCCCCGTTGGGAGGGGCACAGATACGCAGTATTTT. Translation gives CASSPVGRGTDTQYF.

This clonotype has just a few counts. The V call is TRBV15, the J call TRBJ2-3; 14 bases line up with TRBD2. The CDR3 consists of 16 residues. Germline CDR1 reads LNHNV; CDR2 reads YYDKDF (reference sequence). After removal of 1 base from V and 5 bases from J, the junction contained 2 bases not matched to a gene. CDR3 DNA: TGTGCCACCAGCAGAGTTGGACTAGCGGGAGGAGATACGCAGTATTTT. Its translation: CATSRVGLAGGDTQYF.

This clonotype appeared a few times. The chain links TRBV6-5 to TRBJ1-5; the D gene is possibly TRBD1 (6 bases). Germline CDR1 MNHEY, CDR2 SVGAGI. The CDR3 has 13 amino acids. Deletions cut 6 bases from V and 7 bases from J, with 13 bases between. The CDR3 DNA is TGTGCCAGCAGCCCCCGGGGGCCGCAGCCCCAGCATTTT. Translation: CASSPRGPQPQHF.

This clonotype came up many times. The CDR3 DNA follows: TGCGCCAGCAGCGCGGACAGTCTAGACTACGAGCAGTACTTC. Protein product: CASSADSLDYEQYF. This sequence joins TRBV5-1 and TRBJ2-7; possible D gene TRBD1, 6 bases. Per germline, CDR1 SGHRS and CDR2 YFSETQ. The CDR3 is 14 amino acids. V lost 4 bases and J 3 bases, leaving 14 bases between the germline ends.

Remarks on this clonotype: Germline and junction disagree at one end, which may indicate a read error. The J gene is TRBJ2-5, the V gene TRBV7-7, with D possibly being TRBD1 (6 bases). CDR1 and CDR2 (germline): SSHAT, FNYEAQ (reference sequence). The CDR3 loop spans 14 amino acids. CDR3 DNA: TGTGCTAGCAGCTTTTGGGGGCTCGGAGAGACCCAGTACTTC. It specifies CASSFWGLGETQYF.

The table lists this clonotype with a few counts. The rearrangement uses TRBV7-6 and TRBJ1-1; D is possibly TRBD1 (5 bases). Between the trimmed V and J ends, which lost 2 bases and 4 bases, there was a span of 17 bases. The CDR3 length is 16 residues. CDR1 is SGHVS, CDR2 FNYEAQ, per germline. CDR3 region: CASSLSGGVRVTEAFF. The DNA for the CDR3 is TGTGCCAGCAGCTTATCAGGAGGGGTCAGAGTCACTGAAGCTTTCTTT.

J is TRBJ1-5 and V is TRBV6-1; 7 bases align to TRBD1. The CDR3 sequence is 14 residues long. The ends lost 7 bases at V and 3 bases at J; junction bases unmatched: 6. CDR1 is MNHNS, CDR2 SASEGT, per germline. CDR3 protein: CASTSGQFNQPQHF. The CDR3 DNA is TGTGCCAGCACCTCGGGACAGTTCAATCAGCCCCAGCATTTT.

The chain uses TRBV12-3 or TRBV12-4 and TRBJ1-1; 9 bases fit TRBD1. The CDR3 runs to 14 residues. With V trimmed by 7 bases and J by 4 bases, 7 bases remained unmatched. The CDR3 DNA sequence: TGTGCCAGCATTTGGGGACAGGGAGGCACTGAAGCTTTCTTT. This gives the protein CASIWGQGGTEAFF.

This clonotype was recorded a few times. The V and J genes are TRBV7-3 and TRBJ2-7; TRBD2 matches 9 bases. Germline CDR1 and CDR2: SGHTA and FQGTGA. CDR3 size: 14 residues. Trimming took 2 bases from V and 4 from J; bases not matched to a gene: 3. In DNA form, the CDR3 reads TGTGCCAGCAGCTTAGCGGGAGGGGAGTACGAGCAGTACTTC. Its protein is CASSLAGGEYEQYF.

This clonotype has only a few counts. The rearrangement joins TRBV7-9 to TRBJ2-2; D perhaps matches TRBD2 (5 bases). Per germline, CDR1 SEHNR and CDR2 FQNEAQ (reference sequence). The CDR3 runs 17 residues. V lost 5 bases and J lost 2, with 18 bases in between. This chain's CDR3 is CASSTLGRRQNTGELFF. Here the CDR3 DNA reads TGTGCCAGCAGCACCCTAGGGAGACGGCAAAACACCGGGGAGCTGTTTTTT.